This T cell receptor beta chain originates from a study of T cell responses to AZD1222 COVID-19 vaccine. Overall study results and limits: Females outnumbered males among donors, who were mostly white British; clonal diversity was possibly underestimated. Elevations in Spike-specific TCR breadth and depth followed administration of two AZD1222 doses.

This clone has a handful of counts. The antigen remains unidentified. Pooled samples include second doses given at about 4 or 12 weeks. Produced via immunoSEQ multiplex PCR; TCRdb's table is partial and in-frame only. This table holds 97,000 or so clones, just over 90% found once. Between the trimmed V and J ends, which lost 5 bases and 2 bases, there was a span of 19 bases. CDR1 and CDR2 (germline): LNHDA, SQIVND (reference sequence). The CDR3 covers 17 residues. Source: peripheral blood, taken 28 days after the second AZD1222 dose. The chain is built from TRBV19 and TRBJ1-5, with TRBD1 as a possible D gene (6 bases). This clonotype originated in an adult who received the AZD1222 COVID-19 vaccine. The CDR3 protein is CASSLKNRVRGNQPQHF. Here the CDR3 DNA reads TGTGCCAGTAGTCTCAAAAACAGGGTTAGGGGCAATCAGCCCCAGCATTTT.